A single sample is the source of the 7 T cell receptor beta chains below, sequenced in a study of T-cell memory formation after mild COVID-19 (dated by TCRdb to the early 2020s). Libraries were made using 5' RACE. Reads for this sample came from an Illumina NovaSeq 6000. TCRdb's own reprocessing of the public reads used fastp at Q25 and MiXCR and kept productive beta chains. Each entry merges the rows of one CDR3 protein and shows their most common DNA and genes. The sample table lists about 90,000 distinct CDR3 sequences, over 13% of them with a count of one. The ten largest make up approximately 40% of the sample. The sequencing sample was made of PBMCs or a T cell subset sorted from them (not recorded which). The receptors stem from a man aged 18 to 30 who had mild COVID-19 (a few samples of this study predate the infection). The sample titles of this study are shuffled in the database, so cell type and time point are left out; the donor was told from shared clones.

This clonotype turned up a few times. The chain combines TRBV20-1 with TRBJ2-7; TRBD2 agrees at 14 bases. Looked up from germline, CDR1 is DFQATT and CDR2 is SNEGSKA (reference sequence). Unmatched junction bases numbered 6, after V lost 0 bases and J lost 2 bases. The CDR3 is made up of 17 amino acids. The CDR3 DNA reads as TGCAGTGCTAGAGATTGGACTAGCGGGGGGCCAACCTACGAGCAGTACTTC. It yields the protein CSARDWTSGGPTYEQYF.

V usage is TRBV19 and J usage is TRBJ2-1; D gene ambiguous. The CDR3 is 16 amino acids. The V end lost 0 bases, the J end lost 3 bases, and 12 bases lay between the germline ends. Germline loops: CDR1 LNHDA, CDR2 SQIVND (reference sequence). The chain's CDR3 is CASSIDREANYNEQFF. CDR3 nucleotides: TGTGCCAGTAGTATAGATCGTGAGGCTAACTACAATGAGCAGTTCTTC.

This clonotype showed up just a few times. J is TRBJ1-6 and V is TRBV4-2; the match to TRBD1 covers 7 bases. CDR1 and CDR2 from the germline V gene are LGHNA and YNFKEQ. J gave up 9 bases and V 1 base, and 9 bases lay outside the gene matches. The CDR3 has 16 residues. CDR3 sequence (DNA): TGTGCCAGCAGCCAAGGGGACAGTCGCGATGGTTCACCCCTCCACTTT. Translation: CASSQGDSRDGSPLHF.

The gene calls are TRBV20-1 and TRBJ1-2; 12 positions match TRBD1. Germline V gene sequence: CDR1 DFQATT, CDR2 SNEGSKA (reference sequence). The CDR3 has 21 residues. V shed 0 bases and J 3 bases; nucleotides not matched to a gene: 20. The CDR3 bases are TGCAGTGCTAGAGATATGGTTGACTTGGGGACAGGGGGCATGGGAGACTATGGCTACACCTTC. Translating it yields CSARDMVDLGTGGMGDYGYTF.

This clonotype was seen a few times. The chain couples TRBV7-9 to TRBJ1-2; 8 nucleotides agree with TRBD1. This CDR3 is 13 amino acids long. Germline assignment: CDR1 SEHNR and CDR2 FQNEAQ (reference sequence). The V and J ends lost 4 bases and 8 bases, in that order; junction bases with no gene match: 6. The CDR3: CASSYGQGRGYTF. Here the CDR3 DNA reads TGTGCCAGCAGCTATGGACAGGGTCGGGGCTACACCTTC.

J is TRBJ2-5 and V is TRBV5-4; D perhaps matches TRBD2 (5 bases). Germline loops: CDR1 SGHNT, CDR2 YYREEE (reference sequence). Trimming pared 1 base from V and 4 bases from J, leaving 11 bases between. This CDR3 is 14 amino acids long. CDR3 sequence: CASSLFWGVETQYF. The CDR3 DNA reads TGTGCCAGCAGCTTGTTCTGGGGAGTAGAGACCCAGTACTTC.

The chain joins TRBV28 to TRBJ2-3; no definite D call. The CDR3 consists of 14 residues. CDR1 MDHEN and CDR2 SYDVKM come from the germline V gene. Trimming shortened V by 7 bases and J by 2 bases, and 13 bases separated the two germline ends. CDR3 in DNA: TGTGCCAGCACCCCAATGTCCTCCACAGATACGCAGTATTTT. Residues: CASTPMSSTDTQYF.